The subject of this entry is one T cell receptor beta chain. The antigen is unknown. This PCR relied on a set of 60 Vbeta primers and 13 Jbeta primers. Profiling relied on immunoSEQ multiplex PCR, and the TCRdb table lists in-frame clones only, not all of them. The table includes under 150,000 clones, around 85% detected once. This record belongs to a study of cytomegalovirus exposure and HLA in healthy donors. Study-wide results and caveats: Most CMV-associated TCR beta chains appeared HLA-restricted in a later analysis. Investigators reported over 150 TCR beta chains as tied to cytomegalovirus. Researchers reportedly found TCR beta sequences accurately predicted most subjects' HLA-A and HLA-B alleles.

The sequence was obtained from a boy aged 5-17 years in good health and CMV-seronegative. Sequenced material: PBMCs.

The CDR3 loop reads CSVEEGSADNEQFF. For the CDR3, the DNA is TGCAGCGTTGAAGAGGGGAGCGCCGACAATGAGCAGTTCTTC. The chain recombines TRBV29-1 with TRBJ2-1; D is perhaps TRBD2 (5 bases). Trimming removed 0 bases at V and 5 bases at J, with 11 bases between. CDR3 length: 14 amino acids. From germline, CDR1 is SQVTM and CDR2 ANQGSEA.